This T cell receptor beta chain stems from a study of blood T cell repertoires in COVID-19. Study at large: From T cells, B-cell-depleted T cells, or PBMCs came the material, which was cDNA or gDNA.

Participants came from some 23 US areas, aged about 18 to 89 years. Shortly before study entry, within 2 weeks, exposed participants had met a COVID-19 case. CDR3 size: 17 residues. The junction had 7 bases not matched to a gene; V was cut back by 1 base and J by 1 base. Germline CDR1 and CDR2: LGHNA and YSLEER. Under the authors' procedure: Amplified reference gene primers provided the basis for estimating nucleated cell counts. Clones were read by immunoSEQ multiplex PCR, and TCRdb kept only the in-frame ones, dropping some. D and trimming come from the DNA, and the V and J calls and clone size come from that table. Of roughly 260,000 clones in the sample, 83% were seen once.

This chain links TRBV4-3 with TRBJ2-3, with 8 positions matching TRBD2. The sequence derives from a woman aged 40 to 49 who had been exposed to COVID-19. The sequencing sample was made of PBMCs or T cells enriched from blood (not recorded which). CDR3 DNA sequence: TGCGCCAGCAGCCAAGGGGTAGGGACTAGTGGCACAGATACGCAGTATTTT. This translates into CASSQGVGTSGTDTQYF.